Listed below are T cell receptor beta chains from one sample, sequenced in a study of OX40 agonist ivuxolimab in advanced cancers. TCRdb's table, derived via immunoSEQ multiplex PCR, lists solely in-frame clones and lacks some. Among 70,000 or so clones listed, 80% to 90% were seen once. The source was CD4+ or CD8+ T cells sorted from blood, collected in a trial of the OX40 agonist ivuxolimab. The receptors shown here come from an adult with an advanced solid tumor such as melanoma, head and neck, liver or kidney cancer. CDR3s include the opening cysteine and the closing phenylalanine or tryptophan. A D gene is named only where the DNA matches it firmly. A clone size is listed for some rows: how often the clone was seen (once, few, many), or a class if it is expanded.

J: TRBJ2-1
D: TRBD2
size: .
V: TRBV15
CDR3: CATSSWTSLSEQFF
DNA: TGTGCCACCAGCAGTTGGACTAGTCTTAGTGAGCAGTTCTTC

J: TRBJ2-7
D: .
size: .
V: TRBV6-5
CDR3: CASSYNTYEQYF
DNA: TGTGCCAGCAGTTATAACACCTACGAGCAGTACTTC

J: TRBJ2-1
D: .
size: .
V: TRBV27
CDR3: CASSLIGPGNEQFF
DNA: TGTGCCAGCAGTTTAATAGGGCCGGGGAATGAGCAGTTCTTC

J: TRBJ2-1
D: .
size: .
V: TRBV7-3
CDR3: CASSLSPSHYNEQFF
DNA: TGTGCCAGCAGCTTATCCCCTAGTCACTACAATGAGCAGTTCTTC

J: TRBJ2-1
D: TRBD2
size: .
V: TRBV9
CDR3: CASSFLAGDNEQFF
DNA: TGTGCCAGCAGCTTCTTAGCGGGCGACAATGAGCAGTTCTTC

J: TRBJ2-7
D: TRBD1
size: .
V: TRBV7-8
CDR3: CASSLAAGQGYEQYF
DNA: TGTGCCAGCAGCTTAGCGGCCGGACAGGGCTACGAGCAGTACTTC

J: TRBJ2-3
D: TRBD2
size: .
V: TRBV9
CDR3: CASSPRDGGSGNLDTQYF
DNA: TGTGCCAGCAGCCCGAGAGACGGGGGTAGCGGGAATCTCGATACGCAGTATTTT

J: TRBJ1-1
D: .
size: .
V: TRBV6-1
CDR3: CASSEAGAEAFF
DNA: TGTGCCAGCAGTGAAGCAGGGGCCGAAGCTTTCTTT

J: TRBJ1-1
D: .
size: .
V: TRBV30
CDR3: CAWSVGQGVNTEAFF
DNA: TGTGCCTGGAGTGTAGGGCAGGGAGTAAACACTGAAGCTTTCTTT

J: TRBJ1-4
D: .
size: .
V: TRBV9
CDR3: CASSVVGGRNEKLFF
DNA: TGTGCCAGCAGCGTTGTAGGGGGAAGGAATGAAAAACTGTTTTTT

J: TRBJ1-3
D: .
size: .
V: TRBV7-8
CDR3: CASSLVGGTGNTIYF
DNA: TGTGCCAGCAGCTTAGTCGGGGGTACTGGAAACACCATATATTTT

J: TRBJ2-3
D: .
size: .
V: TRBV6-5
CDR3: CASSSPEVGDDTQYF
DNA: TGTGCCAGCAGTTCCCCCGAGGTGGGAGACGATACGCAGTATTTT

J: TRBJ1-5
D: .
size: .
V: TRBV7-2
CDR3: CASSSVGANNQPQHF
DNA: TGTGCCAGCAGCTCGGTTGGGGCTAACAATCAGCCCCAGCATTTT

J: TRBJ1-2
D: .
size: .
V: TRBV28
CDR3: CASSNLEGYYGYTF
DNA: TGTGCCAGCAGTAACCTAGAGGGGTACTATGGCTACACCTTC

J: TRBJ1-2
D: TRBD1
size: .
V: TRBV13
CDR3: CASSLALEGAKDGYTF
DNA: TGTGCCAGCAGCTTAGCCCTCGAGGGGGCAAAAGATGGCTACACCTTC

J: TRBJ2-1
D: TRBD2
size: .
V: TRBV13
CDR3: CASTSRVAGRYNEQFF
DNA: TGTGCCAGCACCTCCAGGGTAGCGGGGCGGTACAATGAGCAGTTCTTC

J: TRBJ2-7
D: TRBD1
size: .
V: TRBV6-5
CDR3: CASSPGQGLYEQYF
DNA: TGTGCCAGCAGTCCGGGACAGGGTCTTTACGAGCAGTACTTC

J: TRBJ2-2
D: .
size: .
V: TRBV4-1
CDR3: CASSQVSTGELFF
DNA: TGCGCCAGCAGCCAAGTATCCACCGGGGAGCTGTTTTTT

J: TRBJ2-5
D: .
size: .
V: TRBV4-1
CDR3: CASSQERGGAYQETQYF
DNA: TGCGCCAGCAGCCAAGAGAGGGGCGGGGCGTACCAAGAGACCCAGTACTTC

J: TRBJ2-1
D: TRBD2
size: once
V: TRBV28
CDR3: CASSLTGLGIDEQFF
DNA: TGTGCCAGCAGTTTAACGGGACTAGGAATCGATGAGCAGTTCTTC

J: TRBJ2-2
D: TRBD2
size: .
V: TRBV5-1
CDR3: CASSWGAPSGTGTGELFF
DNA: TGCGCCAGCAGCTGGGGGGCTCCTAGCGGGACGGGCACCGGGGAGCTGTTTTTT

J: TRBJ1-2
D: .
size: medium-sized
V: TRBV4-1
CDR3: CASSQEVGREYGYTF
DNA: TGCGCCAGCAGCCAAGAAGTTGGCAGGGAATATGGCTACACCTTC

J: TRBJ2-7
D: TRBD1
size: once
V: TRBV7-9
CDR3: CASSTTGGMDEQYF
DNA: TGTGCCAGCAGCACCACAGGGGGTATGGACGAGCAGTACTTC

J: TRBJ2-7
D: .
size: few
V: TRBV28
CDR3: CASSLGQGRQSEQYF
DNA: TGTGCCAGCAGTTTAGGGCAGGGGCGACAGTCCGAGCAGTACTTC

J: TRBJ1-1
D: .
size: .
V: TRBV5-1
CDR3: CASSLEAGQRNTEAFF
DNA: TGCGCCAGCAGCTTGGAAGCAGGCCAGAGAAACACTGAAGCTTTCTTT

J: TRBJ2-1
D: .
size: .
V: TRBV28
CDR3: CASSPRASYNEQFF
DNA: TGTGCCAGCAGCCCCCGGGCTTCCTACAATGAGCAGTTCTTC

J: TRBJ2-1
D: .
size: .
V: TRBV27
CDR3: CASSLRPDEQFF
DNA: TGTGCCAGCAGTTTAAGGCCCGATGAGCAGTTCTTC

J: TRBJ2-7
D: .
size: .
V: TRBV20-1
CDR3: CSARGQEQYF
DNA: TGCAGTGCACGGGGCCAGGAGCAGTACTTC

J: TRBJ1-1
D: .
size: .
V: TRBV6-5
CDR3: CASSQGTLNTEAFF
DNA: TGTGCCAGCAGTCAAGGGACGCTGAACACTGAAGCTTTCTTT

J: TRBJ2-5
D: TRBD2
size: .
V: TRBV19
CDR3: CASSPYPLAGAEETQYF
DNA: TGTGCCAGTAGTCCTTACCCCCTAGCGGGGGCGGAAGAGACCCAGTACTTC

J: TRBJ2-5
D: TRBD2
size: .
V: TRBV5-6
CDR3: CASSLGLAGVRETQYF
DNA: TGTGCCAGCAGTTTGGGACTAGCGGGAGTGCGGGAGACCCAGTACTTC

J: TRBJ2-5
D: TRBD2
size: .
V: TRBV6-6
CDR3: CASSSLAGVETQYF
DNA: TGTGCCAGCAGTTCCCTAGCGGGAGTAGAGACCCAGTACTTC

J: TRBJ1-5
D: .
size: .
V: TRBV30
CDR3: CAWSDGHGNQPQHF
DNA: TGTGCCTGGAGTGACGGACACGGCAATCAGCCCCAGCATTTT

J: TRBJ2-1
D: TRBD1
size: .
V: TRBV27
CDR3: CASSLSTGGRTYNEQFF
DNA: TGTGCCAGCAGTTTATCGACAGGGGGCCGAACTTACAATGAGCAGTTCTTC

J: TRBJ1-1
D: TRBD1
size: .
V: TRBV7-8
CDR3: CASSNRGRGVSGDTEAFF
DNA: TGTGCCAGCAGCAACAGGGGGCGGGGGGTTTCGGGAGACACTGAAGCTTTCTTT

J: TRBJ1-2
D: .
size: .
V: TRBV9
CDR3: CASSPPGYGYTF
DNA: TGTGCCAGCAGCCCCCCCGGGTATGGCTACACCTTC

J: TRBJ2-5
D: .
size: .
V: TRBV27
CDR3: CASSLWEGETQYF
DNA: TGTGCCAGCAGTTTATGGGAAGGGGAGACCCAGTACTTC

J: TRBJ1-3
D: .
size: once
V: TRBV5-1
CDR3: CASSLQYGNTIYF
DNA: TGCGCCAGCAGCTTGCAGTATGGAAACACCATATATTTT

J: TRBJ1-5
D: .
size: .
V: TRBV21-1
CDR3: CASSMESPGTGSNQPQHF
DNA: TGTGCCAGCAGCATGGAGTCTCCCGGGACAGGGAGCAATCAGCCCCAGCATTTT

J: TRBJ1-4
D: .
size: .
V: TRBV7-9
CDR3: CASVSTGEKLFF
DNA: TGTGCCAGCGTTAGCACAGGGGAAAAACTGTTTTTT

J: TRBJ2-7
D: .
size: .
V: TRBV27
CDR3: CASSFQGFNEQYF
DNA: TGTGCCAGCAGTTTCCAGGGATTTAACGAGCAGTACTTC